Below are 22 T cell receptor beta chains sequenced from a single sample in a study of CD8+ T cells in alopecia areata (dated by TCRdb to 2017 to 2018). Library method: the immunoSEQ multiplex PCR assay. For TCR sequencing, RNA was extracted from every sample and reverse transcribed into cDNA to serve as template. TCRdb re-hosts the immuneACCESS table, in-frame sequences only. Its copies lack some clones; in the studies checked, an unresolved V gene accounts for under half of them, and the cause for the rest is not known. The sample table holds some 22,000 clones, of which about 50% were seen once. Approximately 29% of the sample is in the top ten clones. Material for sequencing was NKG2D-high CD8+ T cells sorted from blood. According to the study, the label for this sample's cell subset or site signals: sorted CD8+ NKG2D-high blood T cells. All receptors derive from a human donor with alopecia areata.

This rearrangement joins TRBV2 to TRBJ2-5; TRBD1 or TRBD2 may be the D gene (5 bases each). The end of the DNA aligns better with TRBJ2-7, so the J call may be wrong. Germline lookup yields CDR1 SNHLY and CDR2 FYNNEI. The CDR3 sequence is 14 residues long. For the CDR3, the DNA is TGTGCCAGCAGTTGGAGTGGGGACCTCTACGAGCAGTACTTC. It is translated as CASSWSGDLYEQYF.

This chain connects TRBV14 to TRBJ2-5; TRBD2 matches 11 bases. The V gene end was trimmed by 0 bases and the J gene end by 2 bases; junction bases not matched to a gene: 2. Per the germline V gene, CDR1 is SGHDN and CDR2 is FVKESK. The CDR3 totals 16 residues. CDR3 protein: CASSQDPSGRQETQYF. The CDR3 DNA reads TGTGCCAGCAGCCAAGATCCTAGCGGGAGGCAAGAGACCCAGTACTTC.

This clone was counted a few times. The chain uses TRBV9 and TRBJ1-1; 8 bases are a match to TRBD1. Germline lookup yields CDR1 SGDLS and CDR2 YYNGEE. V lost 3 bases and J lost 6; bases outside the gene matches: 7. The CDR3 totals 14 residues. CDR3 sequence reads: CASSEGGQGPEAFF. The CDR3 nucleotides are TGTGCCAGCAGCGAGGGCGGACAGGGCCCTGAAGCTTTCTTT.

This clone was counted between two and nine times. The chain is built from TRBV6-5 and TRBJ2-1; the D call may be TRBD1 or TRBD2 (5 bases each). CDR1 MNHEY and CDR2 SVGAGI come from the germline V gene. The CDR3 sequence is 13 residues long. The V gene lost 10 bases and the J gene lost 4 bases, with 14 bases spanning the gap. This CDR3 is CATGLAAYNEQFF. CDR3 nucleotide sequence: TGTGCCACGGGGCTAGCAGCATACAATGAGCAGTTCTTC.

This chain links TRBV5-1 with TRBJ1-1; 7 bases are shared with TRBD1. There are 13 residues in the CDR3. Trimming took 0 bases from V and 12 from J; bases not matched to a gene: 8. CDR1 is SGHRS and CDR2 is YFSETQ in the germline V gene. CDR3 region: CASSLVTGTMSFF. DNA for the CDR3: TGCGCCAGCAGCTTGGTGACAGGGACAATGTCTTTCTTT.

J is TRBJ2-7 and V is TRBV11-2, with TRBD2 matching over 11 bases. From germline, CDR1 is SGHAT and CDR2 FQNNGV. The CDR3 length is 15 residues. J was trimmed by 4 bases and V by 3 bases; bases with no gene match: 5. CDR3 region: CASSFLLAGVYEQYF. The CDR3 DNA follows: TGTGCCAGCAGCTTCCTACTAGCGGGAGTGTACGAGCAGTACTTC.

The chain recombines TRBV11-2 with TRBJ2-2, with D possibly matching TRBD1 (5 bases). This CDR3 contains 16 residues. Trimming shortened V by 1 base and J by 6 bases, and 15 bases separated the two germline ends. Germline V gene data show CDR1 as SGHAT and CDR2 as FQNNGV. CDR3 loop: CASSLGAGWVAGELFF. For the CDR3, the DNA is TGTGCCAGCAGCTTAGGAGCAGGGTGGGTCGCCGGGGAGCTGTTTTTT. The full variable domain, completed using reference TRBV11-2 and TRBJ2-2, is EAGVAQSPRYKIIEKRQSVAFWCNPISGHATLYWYQQILGQGPKLLIQFQNNGVVDDSQLPKDRFSAERLKGVDSTLKIQPAKLEDSAVYLCASSLGAGWVAGELFFGEGSRLTVL.

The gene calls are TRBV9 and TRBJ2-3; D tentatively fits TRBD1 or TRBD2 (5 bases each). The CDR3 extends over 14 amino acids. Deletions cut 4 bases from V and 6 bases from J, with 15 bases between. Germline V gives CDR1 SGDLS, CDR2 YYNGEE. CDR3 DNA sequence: TGTGCCAGCAGCCTAGGGGAGTTCTCTGATACGCAGTATTTT. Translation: CASSLGEFSDTQYF.

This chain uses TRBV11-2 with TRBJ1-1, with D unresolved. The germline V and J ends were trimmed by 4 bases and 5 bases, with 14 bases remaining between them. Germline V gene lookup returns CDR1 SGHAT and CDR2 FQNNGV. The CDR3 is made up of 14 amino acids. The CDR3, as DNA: TGTGCCAGCAGCTCACCGGGCGGGCGGACTGAAGCTTTCTTT. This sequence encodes CASSSPGGRTEAFF.

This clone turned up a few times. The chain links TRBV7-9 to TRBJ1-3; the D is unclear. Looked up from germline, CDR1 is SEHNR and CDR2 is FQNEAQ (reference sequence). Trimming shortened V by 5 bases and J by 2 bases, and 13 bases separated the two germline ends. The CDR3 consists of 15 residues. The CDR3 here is CASSTPNQAGNTIYF. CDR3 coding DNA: TGTGCCAGCAGCACACCGAACCAGGCTGGAAACACCATATATTTT.

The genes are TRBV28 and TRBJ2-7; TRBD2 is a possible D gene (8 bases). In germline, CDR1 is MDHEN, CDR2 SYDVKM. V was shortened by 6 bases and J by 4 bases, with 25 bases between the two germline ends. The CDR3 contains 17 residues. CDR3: CASSTRTSPRGPYEQYF. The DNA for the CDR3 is TGTGCCAGCAGCACTCGGACTAGCCCAAGGGGGCCATACGAGCAGTACTTC. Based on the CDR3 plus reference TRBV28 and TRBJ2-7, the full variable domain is DVKVTQSSRYLVKRTGEKVFLECVQDMDHENMFWYRQDPGLGLRLIYFSYDVKMKEKGDIPEGYSVSREKKERFSLILESASTNQTSMYLCASSTRTSPRGPYEQYFGPGTRLTVT.

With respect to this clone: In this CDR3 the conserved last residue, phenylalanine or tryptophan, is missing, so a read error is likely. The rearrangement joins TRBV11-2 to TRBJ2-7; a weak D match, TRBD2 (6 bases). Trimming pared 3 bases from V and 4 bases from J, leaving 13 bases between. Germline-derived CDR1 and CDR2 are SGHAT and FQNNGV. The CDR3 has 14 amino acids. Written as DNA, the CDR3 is TGTGCCAGCAGCTTGACGGGAGAGGTTTACGAGCAGTACCTC. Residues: CASSLTGEVYEQYL.

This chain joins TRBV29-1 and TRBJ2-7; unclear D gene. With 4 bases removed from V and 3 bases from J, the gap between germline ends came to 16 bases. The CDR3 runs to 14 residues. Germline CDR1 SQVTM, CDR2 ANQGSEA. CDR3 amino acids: CSVVIGRAFYEQYF. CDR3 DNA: TGCAGCGTTGTAATAGGACGGGCATTCTACGAGCAGTACTTC.

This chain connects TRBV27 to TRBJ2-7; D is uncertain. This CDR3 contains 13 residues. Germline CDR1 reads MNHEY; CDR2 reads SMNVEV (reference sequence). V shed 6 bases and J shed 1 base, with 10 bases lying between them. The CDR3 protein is CASRVPSSYEQYF. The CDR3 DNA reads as TGTGCCAGCAGAGTTCCGAGTTCCTACGAGCAGTACTTC.

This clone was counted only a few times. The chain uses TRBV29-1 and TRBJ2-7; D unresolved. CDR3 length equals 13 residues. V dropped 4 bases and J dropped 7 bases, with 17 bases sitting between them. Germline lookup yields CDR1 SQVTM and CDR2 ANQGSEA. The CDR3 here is CSVGPHGSQEQYF. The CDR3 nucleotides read TGCAGCGTTGGCCCCCACGGGTCGCAGGAGCAGTACTTC.

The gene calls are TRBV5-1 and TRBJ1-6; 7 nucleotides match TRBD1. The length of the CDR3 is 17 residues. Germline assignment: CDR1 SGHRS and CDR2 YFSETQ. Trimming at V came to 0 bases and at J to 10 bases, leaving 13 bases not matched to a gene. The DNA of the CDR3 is TGCGCCAGCAGCTTGGAAGGGACAGCGGCAAATTTGTCACCCCTCCACTTT. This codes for CASSLEGTAANLSPLHF.

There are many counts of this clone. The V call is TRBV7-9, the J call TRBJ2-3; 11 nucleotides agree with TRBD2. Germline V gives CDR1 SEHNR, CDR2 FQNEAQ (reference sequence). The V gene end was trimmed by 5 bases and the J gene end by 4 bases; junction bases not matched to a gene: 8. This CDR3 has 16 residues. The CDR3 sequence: CASSNHGLAGSDTQYF. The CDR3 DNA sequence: TGTGCCAGCAGCAACCACGGACTAGCGGGCTCAGATACGCAGTATTTT.

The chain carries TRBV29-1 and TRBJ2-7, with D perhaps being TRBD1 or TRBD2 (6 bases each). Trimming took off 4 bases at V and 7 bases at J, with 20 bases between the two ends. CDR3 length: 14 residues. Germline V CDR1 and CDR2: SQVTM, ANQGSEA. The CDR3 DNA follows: TGCAGCGTTGCTGGTCGGGGGACACGGGGGGAGCAGTACTTC. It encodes CSVAGRGTRGEQYF.

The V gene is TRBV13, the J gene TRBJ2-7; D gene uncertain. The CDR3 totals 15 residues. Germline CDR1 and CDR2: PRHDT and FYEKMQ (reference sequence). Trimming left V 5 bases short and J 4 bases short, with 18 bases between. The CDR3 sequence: CASSGPALTPYEQYF. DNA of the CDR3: TGTGCCAGCAGCGGCCCCGCACTAACTCCTTACGAGCAGTACTTC. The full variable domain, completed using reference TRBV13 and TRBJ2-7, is AAGVIQSPRHLIKEKRETATLKCYPIPRHDTVYWYQQGPGQDPQFLISFYEKMQSDKGSIPDRFSAQQFSDYHSELNMSSLELGDSALYFCASSGPALTPYEQYFGPGTRLTVT.

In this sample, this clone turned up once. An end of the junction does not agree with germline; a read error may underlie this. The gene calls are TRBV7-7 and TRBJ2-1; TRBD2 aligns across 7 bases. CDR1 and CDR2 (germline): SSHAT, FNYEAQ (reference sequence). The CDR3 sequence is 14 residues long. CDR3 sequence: CASSLVGGSNEQFF. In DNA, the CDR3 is TGTGCTAGCAGCTTGGTCGGCGGGAGCAATGAGCAGTTCTTC.

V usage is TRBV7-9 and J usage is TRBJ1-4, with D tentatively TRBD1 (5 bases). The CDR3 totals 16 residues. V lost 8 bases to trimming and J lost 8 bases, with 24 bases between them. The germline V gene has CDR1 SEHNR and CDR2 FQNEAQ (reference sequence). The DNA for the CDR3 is TGTGCCAGCGGCAACCACAGGAACCGCGTCTTGGAAAAACTGTTTTTT. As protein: CASGNHRNRVLEKLFF.

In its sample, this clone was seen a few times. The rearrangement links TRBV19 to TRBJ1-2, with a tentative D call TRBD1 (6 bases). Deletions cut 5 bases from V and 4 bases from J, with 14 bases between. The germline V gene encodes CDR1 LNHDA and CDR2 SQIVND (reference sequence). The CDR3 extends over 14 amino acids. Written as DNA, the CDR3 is TGTGCCAGTAGTCCCTCCGGACAGATCTATGGCTACACCTTC. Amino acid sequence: CASSPSGQIYGYTF. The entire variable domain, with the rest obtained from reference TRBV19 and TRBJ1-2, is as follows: DGGITQSPKYLFRKEGQNVTLSCEQNLNHDAMYWYRQDPGQGLRLIYYSQIVNDFQKGDIAEGYSVSREKKESFPLTVTSAQKNPTAFYLCASSPSGQIYGYTFGSGTRLTVV.